The present T cell receptor (beta chain) was sequenced within a study of T cell repertoires in cytomegalovirus infection (dated by TCRdb to the late 2010s). For the study in its entirety: Peptide stimulations targeted recently identified HLA-C-restricted CMV epitopes, whose presentation resists viral immunomodulation, together with well-studied HLA-B-restricted epitopes. The HLA type of each donor mattered for the analysis, because public TCR beta signatures pointed to carriage of CMV infection along with the matching HLA type.

CDR1 and CDR2 are read off the germline V gene as MNHEY and SVGAGI. The CDR3 runs 16 amino acids, cysteine and phenylalanine included. The retained sequence is limited to the CDR3, 48 bases, with the frame set at the first base. V gives up 6 bases and J gives up 3 bases, and the segment between their germline ends measures 17 bases. Points the paper makes about the study in general: In the ex vivo response, HLA-C-restricted CMV-specific TCR beta clonotypes were dominant, and in two of eight donors the single most frequent clonotype came from this HLA-C-restricted group. Carriers of CMV infection plus the relevant HLA type were discriminated by the cumulative frequency of public TCR beta family members in the study cohort and in an independent approximately 360-donor cohort.

Taken with the paper, the label for treatment or condition translates to: in vitro stimulation with specific CMV peptide epitopes to enrich CMV-specific T cells. This clonotype was seen repeatedly, ten times or more. It lacks a known antigen. No much larger clonotype is one base removed from it; base qualities were not supplied. TCRdb shows the sequencer as Illumina HiSeq 1500. TCRdb cleaned the public reads at Q25 with fastp, built clones with MiXCR and kept in-frame beta chains. Entries are consolidated by CDR3 protein sequence, retaining the most common genes and DNA. The sample yields some 350,000 distinct CDR3 sequences; roughly 34% were counted once. The ten largest clones capture 13% of the sample.

This clonotype was obtained from a human donor in good health (CMV status not recorded). Some clones in this sample may be carry-over from other donors' samples. Sequenced here: cultured PBMCs, sampled from culture after CMV antigen stimulation. The rearrangement combines TRBV6-5 with TRBJ1-4; the D region possibly corresponds to TRBD1 (5 bases align). This receptor has the CDR3 CASSPLQGRANEKLFF. The DNA sequence is TGTGCCAGCAGCCCCCTCCAGGGCAGAGCTAATGAAAAACTGTTTTTT.